This TCR beta chain emerged from a study of OX40 agonist ivuxolimab in advanced cancers. Study summary: Every 2 weeks, patients got intravenous ivuxolimab at one of six dose levels (0.01-10 mg/kg).

As for this clone: What it binds is not known.

Germline CDR1 is SGHTA and CDR2 is FQGNSA. The CDR3 is made up of 16 amino acids. The J segment lost 3 bases and the V segment lost 1 base, leaving 6 bases of the junction unmatched. Patients with a history of autoimmune disease or on systemic immunosuppression were excluded. Clones were read by immunoSEQ multiplex PCR, and TCRdb kept only the in-frame ones, dropping some. The sample yields tens of thousands of clones, roughly 90% seen once. Study-level findings and limits: CD8+ T cells showed, on average, more clonal expansion than CD4+ cells.

This receptor was identified in an adult with an advanced solid tumor such as melanoma, head and neck, liver or kidney cancer. The V call is TRBV7-2, the J call TRBJ1-5, with 7 bases fitting TRBD1. Sequenced material: CD4+ or CD8+ T cells sorted from blood, taken in a trial of the OX40 agonist ivuxolimab. CDR3 nucleotide sequence: TGTGCCAGCAGCTTAGAGGCAGGGGGTATCAATCAGCCCCAGCATTTT. Translation: CASSLEAGGINQPQHF.